What follows are 27 T cell receptor beta chains derived from one specimen sequenced in a study of blood T cell repertoires in COVID-19. The assay was immunoSEQ multiplex PCR, and TCRdb's table has in-frame clones only and misses some. The sample contains roughly 190,000 clones, about 93% of which appear only once. What was sequenced was peripheral blood. Receptor source: a man aged 30-40 years with COVID-19, enrolled during active disease.

This clone was seen once. The chain uses TRBV6-5 and TRBJ2-3, with 10 bases identical to TRBD2. V lost 0 bases, J lost 7 bases, and 7 bases stayed unmatched. The CDR3 is made up of 16 amino acids. CDR1 and CDR2 from the germline V gene are MNHEY and SVGAGI. The CDR3 nucleotides are TGTGCCAGCAGTTACTCTGCGGCTAGCGGGGGAAATACGCAGTATTTT. Protein product: CASSYSAASGGNTQYF.

The chain carries TRBV25-1 and TRBJ2-1; D is perhaps TRBD1 (6 bases). Germline assignment: CDR1 MGHDK and CDR2 SYGVNS. This CDR3 is 15 amino acids long. The ends were cut back, 1 base at V and 6 bases at J, with 13 bases in the middle. The CDR3 reads CASSELVRGPNEQFF. The DNA of the CDR3 is TGTGCCAGCAGTGAATTGGTCAGGGGCCCCAATGAGCAGTTCTTC.

Turning to this clone: It is unclear where the CDR3 begins or ends on the DNA, so no DNA is shown, and the CDR3 is as TCRdb lists it. This CDR3 reads CASSYSTWWGDGSTFF. The chain is built from TRBV6-5 and TRBJ1-1. Germline values: CDR1 MNHEY, CDR2 SVGAGI. The CDR3 is 16 residues long, counting both termini.

The chain carries TRBV5-1 and TRBJ2-7, with 12 positions matching TRBD2. V trimming: 4 bases; J trimming: 2 bases; junction bases outside the gene matches: 7. Per germline, CDR1 SGHRS and CDR2 YFSETQ. This CDR3 has 16 residues. Here the CDR3 reads CASSQTGTSGPYEQYF. For the CDR3, the DNA is TGCGCCAGCAGCCAGACCGGGACTAGCGGGCCCTACGAGCAGTACTTC.

This chain connects TRBV5-1 to TRBJ1-1, with D possibly TRBD1 on 5 matching bases. CDR3 length: 16 amino acids. Germline CDR1 SGHRS, CDR2 YFSETQ. Trimming removed 4 bases from V and 5 bases from J, with 21 bases in between. DNA for the CDR3: TGCGCCAGCAGCCTACTACCGACAGTCCAGTTAACTGAAGCTTTCTTT. Residues: CASSLLPTVQLTEAFF.

The chain recombines TRBV29-1 with TRBJ1-1; 8 bases map to TRBD1. There are 14 residues in the CDR3. Losses at the gene ends were 0 bases for V and 1 base for J; bases not matched to a gene: 1. CDR1 and CDR2 (germline): SQVTM, ANQGSEA. CDR3 sequence: CSVEEGQANTEAFF. In DNA form, the CDR3 reads TGCAGCGTTGAAGAGGGACAGGCGAACACTGAAGCTTTCTTT. Full variable domain (rest looked up from reference TRBV29-1 and TRBJ1-1): SAVISQKPSRDICQRGTSLTIQCQVDSQVTMMFWYRQQPGQSLTLIATANQGSEATYESGFVIDKFPISRPNLTFSTLTVSNMSPEDSSIYLCSVEEGQANTEAFFGQGTRLTVV.

Written as DNA, the CDR3 is TGTGCCAGCACCCGGGGGGGGGCTGAGTATAATTCACCCCTCCACTTT. This gives the protein CASTRGGAEYNSPLHF. The chain combines TRBV9 with TRBJ1-6, with D maybe TRBD1 (6 bases). Germline CDR1 reads SGDLS; CDR2 reads YYNGEE. With 6 bases removed from V and 4 bases from J, the gap between germline ends came to 17 bases. The CDR3 length is 16 residues.

The chain uses TRBV5-4 and TRBJ2-2; 7 bases line up with TRBD2. V gave up 7 bases and J gave up 7 bases; unmatched junction bases: 13. Germline loops: CDR1 SGHNT, CDR2 YYREEE (reference sequence). CDR3 length equals 15 residues. The DNA for the CDR3 is TGTGCCAGCCAGCAGGGCGGGGGTACGGGCGGGGAGCTGTTTTTT. Translating gives CASQQGGGTGGELFF.

In its sample, this clone was seen a few times. This sequence joins TRBV4-1 and TRBJ1-5; 8 bases fit TRBD1. J lost 7 bases, V lost 0 bases, and 5 bases had no gene match. The CDR3 is made up of 15 amino acids. The germline CDR1 and CDR2 sequences are MGHRA and YSYEKL. CDR3 in DNA: TGCGCCAGCAGCCAAGACAGGGGGCCGGGGCAGCCCCAGCATTTT. Its protein product is CASSQDRGPGQPQHF.

CDR3 DNA sequence: TGTGCCAGCAGCCAAGAATACAGGGTAACCTGGGGCTTGGACAATGAGCAGTTCTTC. It translates to CASSQEYRVTWGLDNEQFF. The V call is TRBV3-1 (or the pseudogene TRBV3-2), the J call TRBJ2-1; perhaps TRBD1 as D (6 bases). V lost 0 bases and J lost 5, with 23 bases in between. The CDR3 is 19 amino acids. Germline-derived CDR1 and CDR2 are LGHDT and YNNKEL (reference sequence).

The rearrangement joins TRBV2 to TRBJ2-1; 9 bases line up with TRBD1. The CDR3 sequence is 16 residues long. Losses at the gene ends were 8 bases for V and 9 bases for J; bases not matched to a gene: 17. Germline CDR1 and CDR2: SNHLY and FYNNEI. CDR3 nucleotide sequence: TGTGCCAGCCGCTGGGGGCCCCGGGACAGGGTGGGTGAGCAGTTCTTC. The encoded protein is CASRWGPRDRVGEQFF. Complete variable domain (other parts from reference TRBV2 and TRBJ2-1): EPEVTQTPSHQVTQMGQEVILRCVPISNHLYFYWYRQILGQKVEFLVSFYNNEISEKSEIFDDQFSVERPDGSNFTLKIRSTKLEDSAMYFCASRWGPRDRVGEQFFGPGTRLTVL.

This chain uses TRBV9 with TRBJ1-1, with TRBD1 matching 8 bases. V lost 3 bases, J lost 7 bases, and 5 bases stayed unmatched. The CDR3 loop spans 13 amino acids. CDR1 SGDLS and CDR2 YYNGEE come from the germline V gene. CDR3 residues: CASSAQGAGEAFF. DNA of the CDR3: TGTGCCAGCAGCGCGCAGGGGGCCGGTGAAGCTTTCTTT.

Written as DNA, the CDR3 is TGTGCCAGCAGCCAAGACGAGGGTGAAAAACTGTTTTTT. Its translation: CASSQDEGEKLFF. The J gene is TRBJ1-4, the V gene TRBV4-2, with D unresolved. Between the trimmed V and J ends, which lost 0 bases and 7 bases, there was a span of 6 bases. This CDR3 contains 13 residues. Germline V gives CDR1 LGHNA, CDR2 YNFKEQ.

V is TRBV7-9 and J is TRBJ2-5; 7 bases map to TRBD1. J was trimmed by 5 bases and V by 4 bases; bases with no gene match: 7. Germline V gene lookup returns CDR1 SEHNR and CDR2 FQNEAQ (reference sequence). The CDR3 sequence is 14 residues long. The CDR3 protein is CASSYKGARETQYF. The CDR3 DNA sequence: TGTGCCAGCAGCTACAAGGGGGCGAGGGAGACCCAGTACTTC.

This chain connects TRBV25-1 to TRBJ1-1; tentative D call: TRBD1 (5 bases). Germline CDR1 reads MGHDK; CDR2 reads SYGVNS. The CDR3 spans 11 residues. V was cut by 7 bases and J by 11 bases, with 14 bases left in between. Written as DNA, the CDR3 is TGTGCCAGCACCGACCGGGGGGAGGCTTTCTTT. Its translation: CASTDRGEAFF.

CDR3 in DNA: TGTGCCTGGAGTTCGGGACAGGGGGCAACTAATGAAAAACTGTTTTTT. Protein sequence: CAWSSGQGATNEKLFF. The V and J genes are TRBV30 and TRBJ1-4, with 11 bases fitting TRBD1. The V gene's germline CDR1 is GTSNPN and CDR2 SVGIG (reference sequence). Losses at the gene ends were 2 bases for V and 0 bases for J; bases not matched to a gene: 2. The CDR3 sequence is 16 residues long.

The chain links TRBV5-1 to TRBJ2-3, with 7 nucleotides matching TRBD1. Trimming took 0 bases from V and 0 from J; bases not matched to a gene: 4. This CDR3 spans 16 amino acids. Germline lookup yields CDR1 SGHRS and CDR2 YFSETQ. DNA of the CDR3: TGCGCCAGCAGCTTGGTGCAGGGGGTTAGCACAGATACGCAGTATTTT. Amino acids: CASSLVQGVSTDTQYF. Drawing the rest from reference TRBV5-1 and TRBJ2-3, the complete variable domain is KAGVTQTPRYLIKTRGQQVTLSCSPISGHRSVSWYQQTPGQGLQFLFEYFSETQRNKGNFPGRFSGRQFSNSRSEMNVSTLELGDSALYLCASSLVQGVSTDTQYFGPGTRLTVL.

The rearrangement joins TRBV9 to TRBJ1-2; D is unresolved. The V gene's germline CDR1 is SGDLS and CDR2 YYNGEE. The CDR3 spans 15 residues. The V gene lost 0 bases and the J gene lost 7 bases, with 16 bases spanning the gap. DNA for the CDR3: TGTGCCAGCAGCGTAGAGTCGGAGGGTTCGGCTGGCTACACCTTC. Amino acids: CASSVESEGSAGYTF.

V usage is TRBV12-3 or TRBV12-4 and J usage is TRBJ1-1; D remains ambiguous. There are 12 residues in the CDR3. Trimming took 3 bases from V and 1 from J, leaving 3 bases between them. This CDR3 is CASSFGNTEAFF. The CDR3 DNA is TGTGCCAGCAGTTTCGGGAACACTGAAGCTTTCTTT.

The chain employs TRBV18 and TRBJ2-3, with 9 bases lining up with TRBD2. The ends lost 6 bases at V and 3 bases at J; junction bases unmatched: 10. The CDR3 extends over 16 amino acids. CDR1 is KGHSH, CDR2 LQKENI, per germline. This chain's CDR3 is CASSSDLSGGTDTQYF. CDR3 DNA: TGTGCCAGCTCGAGCGACCTTAGCGGGGGAACAGATACGCAGTATTTT.

The chain employs TRBV7-9 and TRBJ2-7; no clear D. The CDR3 runs to 13 residues. V lost 0 bases and J lost 2, with 5 bases in between. Germline CDR1 reads SEHNR; CDR2 reads FQNEAQ (reference sequence). DNA for the CDR3: TGTGCCAGCAGCTTAGCTCGGGCCTACGAGCAGTACTTC. Amino acid sequence: CASSLARAYEQYF.

CDR3 DNA sequence: TGTGCCTGGAGTGCAAGGGACAGGAAGAACACTGAAGCTTTCTTT. It translates to CAWSARDRKNTEAFF. J is TRBJ1-1 and V is TRBV30, with 8 bases that match TRBD1. V was clipped by 1 base and J by 1 base; unmatched bases: 5. Germline-derived CDR1 and CDR2 are GTSNPN and SVGIG (reference sequence). The CDR3 runs to 15 residues.

The gene calls are TRBV27 and TRBJ1-1; D gene unclear. Germline values: CDR1 MNHEY, CDR2 SMNVEV (reference sequence). This CDR3 region has 13 residues. With 2 bases removed from V and 2 bases from J, the gap between germline ends came to 6 bases. The CDR3 region has the DNA TGTGCCAGCAGTTTAGGAGGTAACACTGAAGCTTTCTTT. This gives the protein CASSLGGNTEAFF.

The chain employs TRBV3-1 (or the pseudogene TRBV3-2) and TRBJ2-1; 8 bases are shared with TRBD1. Trimming removed 5 bases from V and 2 bases from J; junction bases left unmatched: 20. Germline V gives CDR1 LGHDT, CDR2 YNNKEL (reference sequence). The CDR3 has 20 amino acids. The CDR3 sequence: CASSSPHLSGQGGPYNEQFF. CDR3 DNA sequence: TGTGCCAGCAGCTCCCCTCACCTCTCAGGACAGGGCGGCCCCTACAATGAGCAGTTCTTC.

The chain joins TRBV27 to TRBJ2-5; unclear D gene. Trimming took 0 bases from V and 1 from J, leaving 12 bases between them. The CDR3 loop spans 16 amino acids. Looked up from germline, CDR1 is MNHEY and CDR2 is SMNVEV (reference sequence). CDR3 amino acids: CASSLSSPEIQETQYF. In DNA form, the CDR3 reads TGTGCCAGCAGTTTATCTTCCCCAGAAATCCAAGAGACCCAGTACTTC.

The J gene is TRBJ2-7, the V gene TRBV20-1; 10 bases are a match to TRBD2. CDR1 is DFQATT and CDR2 is SNEGSKA in the germline V gene (reference sequence). The CDR3 is 14 amino acids. V was pared by 3 bases and J by 6 bases, with 8 bases of the junction left unmatched. The CDR3 DNA follows: TGCAGTGCTAGTCGCGGACTAGCGGTCCGCGAGCAGTACTTC. Translation: CSASRGLAVREQYF.

The V call is TRBV18, the J call TRBJ1-6; D possibly corresponds to TRBD1 (6 bases). V was trimmed by 1 base and J by 5 bases, leaving 12 bases between them. Germline V CDR1 and CDR2: KGHSH, LQKENI. The CDR3 consists of 16 residues. This CDR3 is CASSPQAGANNSPLHF. The CDR3 nucleotides read TGTGCCAGCTCACCACAGGCAGGGGCAAATAATTCACCCCTCCACTTT.